This T cell receptor beta chain was sequenced in a study of cytomegalovirus exposure and HLA in healthy donors. Both 60 Vbeta primers and 13 Jbeta primers went into the PCR. Clones were sequenced by immunoSEQ multiplex PCR, and TCRdb holds only the in-frame ones, with some missing. The sample includes 150,000 to 160,000 clones, around 79% seen only once; the top ten take over 2.5%. Comment on this clone: The target antigen is unknown. An end of the junction differs from the germline gene, which may be a read error.

Study-level findings and limits: Most TCR beta V segments were productive about 90% or about 30% of the time in an earlier analysis. Rarity characterized most TCR sequences, yet some public TCRs appeared in many donors. Reports credit the classifier with highly specific, highly sensitive diagnosis of cytomegalovirus status. The study listed some 160 cytomegalovirus-associated TCR beta chains.

Germline CDR1 reads MNHEY; CDR2 reads SVGAGI. The length of the CDR3 is 15 residues. What was sequenced was PBMCs. The sequence was collected from a man aged 18-30 years in good health and CMV-seronegative. The chain has TRBV6-5 and TRBJ2-4; a possible D gene is TRBD2 (7 bases). The CDR3: CASSRGATAKNSQYF. CDR3 sequence (DNA): TGTGCCAGCAGTCGGGGGGCCACCGCCAAAAACAGTCAGTACTTC.